The entry that follows covers one T cell receptor beta chain sequence. In the original workflow: Nucleated cell number was recorded as an estimate derived from reference gene primer amplification. The protocol was immunoSEQ multiplex PCR, while the TCRdb copy is restricted to in-frame clones and leaves out a portion. V and J calls and clone size are as listed in that table; D and trimming were resolved from the DNA. The data show about 100,000 clones, 86% seen once. The entry originates in a study of blood T cell repertoires in COVID-19. On the study more broadly: The United States, Italy and Spain were the sources of the acute and convalescent COVID-19 samples. In each case, the material was cDNA or gDNA derived from T cells, B-cell-depleted T cells, or PBMCs.

V was cut by 2 bases and J by 4 bases, with 9 bases left in between. The CDR3 sequence is 14 residues long. From germline, CDR1 is SGHTA and CDR2 FQGNSA. The sample was peripheral blood. The chain joins TRBV7-2 to TRBJ1-5; D possibly corresponds to TRBD1 (6 bases). This TCR derives from a man in his sixties with acute or convalescent COVID-19. CDR3 residues: CASSLTRGNQPQHF. For the CDR3, the DNA is TGTGCCAGCAGCTTAACCAGGGGTAATCAGCCCCAGCATTTT.